This T cell receptor beta chain was captured by sequencing in a study of monozygotic twins with inflammatory bowel disease. General observations from the study: Clonotype overlap with others was lower in IBD patients than in healthy twins, a difference that was greatest with disease activity. Repertoire likeness was no different across concordant and discordant twins, perhaps owing to restricted power. Healthy co-twins had higher TCRbeta inverse Simpson diversity than their IBD twins.

Comment on this clonotype: Its antigen is unknown.

No DNA is given; TCRdb re-called the 5' RACE reads and lists each CDR3 protein once. This sample's clone table lists 150,000 to 200,000 distinct CDR3 sequences. The sequence derives from a human donor with ulcerative colitis or Crohn's disease, or a healthy co-twin of an affected twin (not recorded which). The sequencing sample was made of blood.

CDR3 protein: CSAREGAHYEQYF. This chain joins TRBV20-1 and TRBJ2-7. This CDR3 is built from 13 residues. CDR1 and CDR2 from the germline V gene are DFQATT and SNEGSKA (reference sequence).